This is a list of T cell receptor beta chains from one sample in a study of T-cell memory formation after mild COVID-19. TCRdb re-called the 5' RACE reads with MiXCR, one entry per CDR3 protein. The sample has 380,000 or so distinct CDR3 sequences, about 13% seen once. Sequencing was performed on PBMCs or a T cell subset sorted from them (not recorded which). The receptors come from a man aged 18-30 years who had mild COVID-19 (a few samples of this study predate the infection). Cell type and time point are not known. The CDR3 runs from the conserved cysteine through the conserved F or W. Fields, in order: J gene, D gene, clone size, V gene, CDR3 protein, CDR3 DNA. A D gene is named only where the DNA matches it firmly. Expanded clones get a size class; other rows say once, few or many, or leave the size out.

J: TRBJ1-6; D: TRBD1; size: few; V: TRBV20-1; CDR3: CSAYRGDSPLHF; DNA: TGCAGTGCTTACAGGGGAGACTCACCCCTCCACTTT
J: TRBJ2-5; D: TRBD2; size: few; V: TRBV5-1; CDR3: CASSWEGTTKETQYF; DNA: TGCGCCAGCAGTTGGGAGGGGACTACTAAAGAGACCCAGTACTTC
J: TRBJ2-7; D: NA; size: few; V: TRBV18; CDR3: CASSLDPGQPYEQYF; DNA: TGTGCCAGCTCACTGGATCCCGGACAGCCCTACGAGCAGTACTTC
J: TRBJ1-2; D: NA; size: NA; V: TRBV4-3; CDR3: CASSQDLPGVNYGYTF; DNA: TGCGCCAGCAGCCAAGATCTACCGGGGGTAAACTATGGCTACACCTTC
J: TRBJ1-5; D: NA; size: NA; V: TRBV20-1; CDR3: CSARDRRLSNQPQHF; DNA: TGCAGTGCTAGAGATCGGCGACTTAGCAATCAGCCCCAGCATTTT
J: TRBJ2-5; D: NA; size: few; V: TRBV9; CDR3: CASSVGWGETQYF; DNA: TGTGCCAGCAGCGTAGGGTGGGGAGAGACCCAGTACTTC
J: TRBJ2-2; D: TRBD2; size: NA; V: TRBV6-2/TRBV6-3; CDR3: CASKPGTSFTGELFF; DNA: TGTGCCAGCAAACCCGGGACTAGCTTCACCGGGGAGCTGTTTTTT
J: TRBJ2-1; D: TRBD2; size: many; V: TRBV5-1; CDR3: CASSFGGGAINEQFF; DNA: TGCGCCAGCAGCTTCGGCGGGGGGGCCATCAATGAGCAGTTCTTC
J: TRBJ2-5; D: TRBD2; size: few; V: TRBV20-1; CDR3: CSARKAGGLFRETQYF; DNA: TGCAGTGCTAGAAAAGCGGGGGGGCTTTTCCGAGAGACCCAGTACTTC
J: TRBJ2-7; D: TRBD2; size: many; V: TRBV6-5; CDR3: CASSWTSGGFYEQYF; DNA: TGTGCCAGCAGTTGGACTAGCGGGGGATTTTACGAGCAGTACTTC
J: TRBJ1-4; D: TRBD1; size: NA; V: TRBV28; CDR3: CASSPPFGQDFNEKLFF; DNA: TGTGCCAGCAGTCCCCCCTTCGGACAGGACTTTAATGAAAAACTGTTTTTT
J: TRBJ1-4; D: NA; size: NA; V: TRBV6-1; CDR3: CASSEVVREKLFF; DNA: TGTGCCAGCAGTGAAGTCGTCCGAGAAAAACTGTTTTTT
J: TRBJ2-7; D: NA; size: NA; V: TRBV20-1; CDR3: CSARVLRPSSYEQYF; DNA: TGCAGTGCTAGAGTCCTCAGACCCAGCTCCTACGAGCAGTACTTC
J: TRBJ2-2; D: NA; size: few; V: TRBV18; CDR3: CASSPQGTNTGELFF; DNA: TGTGCCAGCTCACCACAGGGGACGAACACCGGGGAGCTGTTTTTT
J: TRBJ1-2; D: NA; size: NA; V: TRBV7-2; CDR3: CASSLELYGYTF; DNA: TGTGCCAGCAGCTTAGAACTTTATGGCTACACCTTC
J: TRBJ2-1; D: NA; size: NA; V: TRBV5-6; CDR3: CASRPRLRDEQFF; DNA: TGTGCCAGCAGACCCCGACTGAGGGATGAGCAGTTCTTC
J: TRBJ2-2; D: TRBD1; size: NA; V: TRBV5-1; CDR3: CASSPQGGSTGELFF; DNA: TGCGCCAGCAGCCCACAGGGGGGCAGCACCGGGGAGCTGTTTTTT
J: TRBJ2-5; D: NA; size: few; V: TRBV9; CDR3: CATSTGPLGETQYF; DNA: TGTGCCACTTCTACAGGGCCCCTCGGGGAGACCCAGTACTTC
J: TRBJ2-3; D: NA; size: few; V: TRBV4-2; CDR3: CASSQEGLEKYF; DNA: TGTGCCAGCAGCCAAGAAGGGCTAGAAAAGTATTTT
J: TRBJ2-1; D: TRBD1; size: few; V: TRBV6-2/TRBV6-3; CDR3: CASSRLGQLLSYNEQFF; DNA: TGTGCCAGCAGTAGATTGGGACAGCTGCTATCCTACAATGAGCAGTTCTTC
J: TRBJ1-2; D: NA; size: NA; V: TRBV28; CDR3: CASSLRPFYGYTF; DNA: TGTGCCAGCAGTTTAAGACCATTTTATGGCTACACCTTC
J: TRBJ1-2; D: NA; size: NA; V: TRBV6-1; CDR3: CASSALGDYGYTF; DNA: TGTGCCAGCAGTGCCCTCGGGGACTATGGCTACACCTTC
J: TRBJ1-2; D: NA; size: NA; V: TRBV7-2; CDR3: CASSSRVEGYTF; DNA: TGTGCCAGCAGCTCCAGGGTGGAAGGCTACACCTTC
J: TRBJ2-3; D: NA; size: few; V: TRBV7-8; CDR3: CASLRGVNADTQYF; DNA: TGTGCCAGCTTGAGAGGGGTGAATGCAGATACGCAGTATTTT
J: TRBJ1-2; D: NA; size: NA; V: TRBV2; CDR3: CASAAGGLNGYTF; DNA: TGTGCCAGCGCGGCCGGGGGACTAAATGGCTACACCTTC
J: TRBJ1-2; D: NA; size: NA; V: TRBV27; CDR3: CASWGSGGYTF; DNA: TGTGCCAGCTGGGGCAGTGGCGGCTACACCTTC
J: TRBJ2-3; D: NA; size: NA; V: TRBV6-4; CDR3: CASSDWGGPTDTQYF; DNA: TGTGCCAGCAGTGACTGGGGGGGGCCGACAGATACGCAGTATTTT
J: TRBJ2-5; D: NA; size: NA; V: TRBV2; CDR3: CASSTQGETQYF; DNA: TGTGCCAGCTCTACGCAGGGTGAGACCCAGTACTTC
J: TRBJ2-1; D: NA; size: NA; V: TRBV6-2/TRBV6-3; CDR3: CASSYGVTLRGRSYNEQFF; DNA: TGTGCCAGCAGTTACGGGGTAACTCTAAGGGGCCGGTCCTACAATGAGCAGTTCTTC
J: TRBJ1-4; D: TRBD1; size: few; V: TRBV20-1; CDR3: CSARPGGNEKLFF; DNA: TGCAGTGCTAGGCCAGGGGGAAATGAAAAACTGTTTTTT
J: TRBJ2-1; D: TRBD2; size: NA; V: TRBV5-6; CDR3: CASMGLAGEYNEQFF; DNA: TGTGCCAGCATGGGACTAGCGGGGGAATACAATGAGCAGTTCTTC
J: TRBJ2-7; D: TRBD2; size: few; V: TRBV3-1; CDR3: CASSQGAGVIPYEQYF; DNA: TGTGCCAGCAGCCAAGGGGCGGGAGTAATCCCCTACGAGCAGTACTTC
J: TRBJ2-1; D: TRBD1; size: few; V: TRBV9; CDR3: CASSAGQGSEQFF; DNA: TGTGCCAGCAGCGCCGGACAGGGGAGTGAGCAGTTCTTC
J: TRBJ1-4; D: NA; size: few; V: TRBV6-4; CDR3: CASPTGAGLGEKLFF; DNA: TGTGCCAGCCCCACCGGGGCTGGGTTGGGTGAAAAACTGTTTTTT
J: TRBJ2-3; D: TRBD2; size: NA; V: TRBV7-9; CDR3: CASSLTSGNTDTQYF; DNA: TGTGCCAGCAGCTTAACTAGCGGGAACACAGATACGCAGTATTTT
J: TRBJ2-5; D: NA; size: NA; V: TRBV9; CDR3: CASSVGAGAQETQYF; DNA: TGTGCCAGCAGCGTAGGTGCAGGCGCCCAAGAGACCCAGTACTTC
J: TRBJ2-7; D: TRBD1; size: NA; V: TRBV7-9; CDR3: CASSLLPGQGSYEQYF; DNA: TGTGCCAGCAGCTTATTACCAGGACAGGGCTCCTACGAGCAGTACTTC
J: TRBJ2-7; D: NA; size: NA; V: TRBV19; CDR3: CASRSEEFSYEQYF; DNA: TGTGCCAGTAGGAGTGAAGAGTTCTCCTACGAGCAGTACTTC
J: TRBJ1-5; D: NA; size: NA; V: TRBV18; CDR3: CASSEGGFQPQHF; DNA: TGTGCCAGCTCAGAGGGGGGGTTCCAGCCCCAGCATTTT
J: TRBJ2-2; D: NA; size: few; V: TRBV7-9; CDR3: CASSLLVSNTGELFF; DNA: TGTGCCAGCAGCTTATTGGTCTCGAACACCGGGGAGCTGTTTTTT